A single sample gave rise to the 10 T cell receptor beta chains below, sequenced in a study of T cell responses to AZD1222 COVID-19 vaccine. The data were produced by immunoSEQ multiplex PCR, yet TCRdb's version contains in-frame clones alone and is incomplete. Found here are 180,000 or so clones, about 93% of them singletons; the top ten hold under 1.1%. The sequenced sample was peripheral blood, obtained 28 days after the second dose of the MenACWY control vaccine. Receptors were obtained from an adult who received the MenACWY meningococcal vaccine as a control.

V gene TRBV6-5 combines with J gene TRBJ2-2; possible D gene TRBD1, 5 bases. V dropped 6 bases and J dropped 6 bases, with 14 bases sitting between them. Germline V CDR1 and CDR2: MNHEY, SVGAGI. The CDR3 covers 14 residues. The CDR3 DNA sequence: TGTGCCAGCAGACCCTCACAGGTCCCCGGGGAGCTGTTTTTT. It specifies CASRPSQVPGELFF.

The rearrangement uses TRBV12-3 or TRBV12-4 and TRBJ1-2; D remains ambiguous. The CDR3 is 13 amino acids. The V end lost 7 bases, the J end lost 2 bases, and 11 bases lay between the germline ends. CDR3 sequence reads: CASTTGRNYGYTF. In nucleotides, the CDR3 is TGTGCCAGCACCACTGGGAGAAACTATGGCTACACCTTC.

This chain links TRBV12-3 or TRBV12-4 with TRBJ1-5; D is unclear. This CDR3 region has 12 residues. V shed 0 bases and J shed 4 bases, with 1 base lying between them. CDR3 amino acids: CASSLANQPQHF. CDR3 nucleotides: TGTGCCAGCAGTTTAGCGAATCAGCCCCAGCATTTT.

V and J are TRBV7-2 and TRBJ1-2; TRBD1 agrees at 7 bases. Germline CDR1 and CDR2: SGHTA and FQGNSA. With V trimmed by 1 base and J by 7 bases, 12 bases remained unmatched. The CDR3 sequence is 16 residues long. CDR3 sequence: CASSLVGRGRALGYTF. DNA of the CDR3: TGTGCCAGCAGCTTAGTCGGGAGGGGGCGAGCGCTTGGCTACACCTTC.

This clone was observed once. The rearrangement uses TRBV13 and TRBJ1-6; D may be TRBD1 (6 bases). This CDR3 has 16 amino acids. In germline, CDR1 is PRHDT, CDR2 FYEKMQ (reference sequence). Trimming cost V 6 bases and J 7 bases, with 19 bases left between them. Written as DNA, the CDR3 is TGTGCCAGCAGACCTTCTCAGGGACACCGAAATTCACCCCTCCACTTT. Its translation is CASRPSQGHRNSPLHF.

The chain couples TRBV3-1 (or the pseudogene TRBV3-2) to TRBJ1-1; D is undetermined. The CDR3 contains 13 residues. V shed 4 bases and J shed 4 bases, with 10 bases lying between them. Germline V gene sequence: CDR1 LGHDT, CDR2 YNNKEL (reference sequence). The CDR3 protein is CASSPSGGTEAFF. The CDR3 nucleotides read TGTGCCAGCAGCCCATCGGGAGGCACTGAAGCTTTCTTT.

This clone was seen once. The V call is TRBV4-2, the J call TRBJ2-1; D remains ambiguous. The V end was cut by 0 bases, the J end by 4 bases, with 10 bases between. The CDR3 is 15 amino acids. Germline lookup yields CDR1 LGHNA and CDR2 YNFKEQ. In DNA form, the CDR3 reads TGTGCCAGCAGCCAAGATCTACCCAGTTACAATGAGCAGTTCTTC. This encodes CASSQDLPSYNEQFF.

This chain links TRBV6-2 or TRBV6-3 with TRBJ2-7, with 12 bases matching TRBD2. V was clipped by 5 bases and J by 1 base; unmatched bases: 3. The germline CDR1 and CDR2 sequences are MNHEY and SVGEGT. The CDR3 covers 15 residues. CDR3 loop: CASSTTSGGSYEQYF. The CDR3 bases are TGTGCCAGCAGTACGACTAGCGGGGGTTCCTACGAGCAGTACTTC.

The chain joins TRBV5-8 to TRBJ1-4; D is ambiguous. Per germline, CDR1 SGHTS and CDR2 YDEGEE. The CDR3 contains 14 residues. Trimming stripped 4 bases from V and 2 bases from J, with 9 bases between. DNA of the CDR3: TGTGCCAGCAGCCTAAGCTACACTAATGAAAAACTGTTTTTT. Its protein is CASSLSYTNEKLFF.

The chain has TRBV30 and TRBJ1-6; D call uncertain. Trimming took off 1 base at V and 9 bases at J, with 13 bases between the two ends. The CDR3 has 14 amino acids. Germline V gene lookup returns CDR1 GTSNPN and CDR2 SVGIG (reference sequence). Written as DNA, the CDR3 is TGTGCCTGGAGTGAGACGGTTATAGGTTCACCCCTCCACTTT. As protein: CAWSETVIGSPLHF.